This entry describes one T cell receptor beta chain. The antigen is not known. This record belongs to a study of CD8+CD57+ T cells in acquired aplastic anemia. Whole-study results and caveats: There were about 27 CD8+ CDR3 sequences that occurred in both patients and controls. With respect to CD8+ Simpson's diversity, patients and controls did not differ significantly.

Profiling of TCR beta VDJ combinations and CDR3 sequences used genomic DNA as template. TCRdb reprocessed the reads with MiXCR, giving one entry per CDR3 protein. The sample carries around 140,000 distinct CDR3 sequences, 41% recorded once. This clonotype was obtained from a human donor in good health, serving as a control. Sequences were obtained from sorted CD4+, CD8+, or CD8+CD57+ T cells (not recorded which) from PBMCs.

CDR3 bases: TGTGCCAGTAGTATTAGAAAGGGTCCCTACGAGCAGTACTTC. It codes for CASSIRKGPYEQYF. The chain carries TRBV19 and TRBJ2-7; D gene unclear. There are 14 residues in the CDR3. CDR1 is LNHDA and CDR2 is SQIVND in the germline V gene (reference sequence). Trimming pared 3 bases from V and 2 bases from J, leaving 11 bases between.